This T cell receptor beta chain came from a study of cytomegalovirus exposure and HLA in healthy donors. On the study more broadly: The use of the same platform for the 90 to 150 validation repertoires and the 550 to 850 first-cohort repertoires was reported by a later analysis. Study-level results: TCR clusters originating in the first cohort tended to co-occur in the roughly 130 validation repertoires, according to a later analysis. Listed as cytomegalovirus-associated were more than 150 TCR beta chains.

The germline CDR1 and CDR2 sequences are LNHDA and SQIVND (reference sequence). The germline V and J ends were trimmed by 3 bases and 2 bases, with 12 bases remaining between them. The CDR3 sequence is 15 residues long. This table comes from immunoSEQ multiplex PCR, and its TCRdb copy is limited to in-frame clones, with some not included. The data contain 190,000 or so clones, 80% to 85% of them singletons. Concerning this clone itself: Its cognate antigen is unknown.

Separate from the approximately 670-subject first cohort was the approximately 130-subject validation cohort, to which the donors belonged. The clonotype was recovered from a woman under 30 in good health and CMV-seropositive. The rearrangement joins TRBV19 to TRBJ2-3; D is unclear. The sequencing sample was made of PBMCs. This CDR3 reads CASSMNSGPTDTQYF. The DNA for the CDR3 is TGTGCCAGTAGTATGAACAGTGGGCCCACAGATACGCAGTATTTT.